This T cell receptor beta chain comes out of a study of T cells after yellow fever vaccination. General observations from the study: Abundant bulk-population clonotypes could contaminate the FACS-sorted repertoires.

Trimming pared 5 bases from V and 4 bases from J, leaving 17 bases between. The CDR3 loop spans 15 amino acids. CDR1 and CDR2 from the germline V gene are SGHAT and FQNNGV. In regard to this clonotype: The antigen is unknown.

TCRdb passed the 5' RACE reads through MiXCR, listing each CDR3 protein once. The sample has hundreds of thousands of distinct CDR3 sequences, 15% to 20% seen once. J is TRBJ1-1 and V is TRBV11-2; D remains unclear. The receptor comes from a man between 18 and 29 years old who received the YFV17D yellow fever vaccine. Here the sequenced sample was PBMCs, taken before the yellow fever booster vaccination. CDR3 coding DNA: TGTGCCAGCAGCCCCACCGCGGGCACCTTCACTGAAGCTTTCTTT. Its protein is CASSPTAGTFTEAFF. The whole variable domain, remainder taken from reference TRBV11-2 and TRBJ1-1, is EAGVAQSPRYKIIEKRQSVAFWCNPISGHATLYWYQQILGQGPKLLIQFQNNGVVDDSQLPKDRFSAERLKGVDSTLKIQPAKLEDSAVYLCASSPTAGTFTEAFFGQGTRLTVV.